Included here is one T cell receptor (beta chain) sequence, with context. This record comes from a study of blood T cell repertoires in COVID-19. The protocol was immunoSEQ multiplex PCR, while the TCRdb copy is restricted to in-frame clones and leaves out a portion. Among approximately 180,000 clones listed, roughly 84% were seen once. The CDR3 covers 14 residues. CDR1 is SGHNT, CDR2 YENEEA, per germline. V lost 1 base to trimming and J lost 7 bases, with 14 bases between them. Sequencing used peripheral blood. This TCR was sampled from a woman aged 40 to 50 with COVID-19, enrolled during active disease. The chain uses TRBV11-3 and TRBJ2-7, with D perhaps TRBD2 (6 bases). This CDR3 is CASSLARGAGEQYF. For the CDR3, the DNA is TGTGCCAGCAGCTTAGCCCGAGGTGCGGGGGAGCAGTACTTC.